This T cell receptor beta chain was recovered during a study of breast tumors, draining lymph nodes, adjacent tissues. Findings of the study overall: Compared with lymph nodes, tumors were less diverse; compared with nontumor tissue, more.

TCRdb processed the multiplex PCR reads anew with MiXCR; each CDR3 protein has one entry. Altogether 180,000 or so distinct CDR3 sequences are present, 31% being singletons, with the ten largest covering 4.3%. CDR1 and CDR2 (germline): SGHAT, FQNNGV. The CDR3 contains 19 residues. V lost 5 bases, J lost 3 bases, and 16 bases stayed unmatched. Breast cancer patients provided tissue from their axillary draining lymph nodes. This clonotype was seen ten or more times. The antigen is unknown. J is TRBJ2-1 and V is TRBV11-2; TRBD2 agrees at 10 bases. Specimen: axillary lymph node tissue. The receptor was isolated from a female donor with breast cancer. Some clones in this sample may be carry-over from other donors' samples. CDR3 sequence: CASSPRPGTSVAFYNEQFF. The CDR3 bases are TGTGCCAGCAGCCCGAGACCTGGGACTAGCGTAGCCTTCTACAATGAGCAGTTCTTC.